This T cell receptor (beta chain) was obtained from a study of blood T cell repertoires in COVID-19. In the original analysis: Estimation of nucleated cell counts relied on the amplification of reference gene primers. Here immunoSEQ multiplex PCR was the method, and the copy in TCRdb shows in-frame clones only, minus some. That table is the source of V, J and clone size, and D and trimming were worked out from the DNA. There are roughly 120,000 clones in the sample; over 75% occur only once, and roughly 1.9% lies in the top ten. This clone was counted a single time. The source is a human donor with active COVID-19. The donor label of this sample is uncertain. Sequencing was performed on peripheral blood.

CDR3 loop: CASSSTGDQPQHF. CDR3 coding DNA: TGTGCCAGCAGCTCGACAGGGGATCAGCCCCAGCATTTT. The chain links TRBV7-9 to TRBJ1-5; 8 bases align to TRBD1. V shed 4 bases, J shed 5 bases, and the junction held 1 base outside the gene matches. Per germline, CDR1 SEHNR and CDR2 FQNEAQ (reference sequence). The CDR3 totals 13 residues.